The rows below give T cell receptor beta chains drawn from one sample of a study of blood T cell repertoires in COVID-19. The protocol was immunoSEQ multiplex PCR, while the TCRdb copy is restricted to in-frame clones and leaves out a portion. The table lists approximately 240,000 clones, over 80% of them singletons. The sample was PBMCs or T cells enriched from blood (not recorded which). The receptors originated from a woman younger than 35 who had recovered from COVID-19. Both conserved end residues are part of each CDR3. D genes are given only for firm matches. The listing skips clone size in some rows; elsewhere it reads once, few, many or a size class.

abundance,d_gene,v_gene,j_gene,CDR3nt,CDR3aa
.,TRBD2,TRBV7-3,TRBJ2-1,TGTGCCAGCAGCTTAATAGCGGGAGCTGTTAGCCATGAGCAGTTCTTC,CASSLIAGAVSHEQFF
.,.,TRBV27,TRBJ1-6,TGTGCCAGCAGTTTATCCGGGAAAGGGAATTCACCCCTCCACTTT,CASSLSGKGNSPLHF
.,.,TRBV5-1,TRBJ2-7,TGCGCCAGCAGCTGGCGACTCGGCCACGAGCAGTACTTC,CASSWRLGHEQYF
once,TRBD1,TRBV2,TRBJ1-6,TGTGCCAGCACTGGGACAGGTTCTTCACCCCTCCACTTT,CASTGTGSSPLHF
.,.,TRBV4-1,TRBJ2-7,TGCGCCAGCAGCCAACTACAGGACCACTACGAGCAGTACTTC,CASSQLQDHYEQYF
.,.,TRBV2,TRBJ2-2,TGTGCCAGCAGTCCTACCGGGGAGCTGTTTTTT,CASSPTGELFF
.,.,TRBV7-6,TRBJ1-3,TGTGCCAGCAGCCGGGGAACGGGCCCTGGAAACACCATATATTTT,CASSRGTGPGNTIYF
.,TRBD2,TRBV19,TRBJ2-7,TGTGCCAGTAGCGCCGACGGGACTAGCGGGAGAGGAGGCTCCTACGAGCAGTACTTC,CASSADGTSGRGGSYEQYF
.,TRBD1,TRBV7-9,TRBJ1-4,TGTGCCAGCAGCCTGGACAGGGGAAATGAAAAACTGTTTTTT,CASSLDRGNEKLFF
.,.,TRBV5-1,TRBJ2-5,TGCGCCAGCAGCCCACAGGGACGGGAGACCCAGTACTTC,CASSPQGRETQYF
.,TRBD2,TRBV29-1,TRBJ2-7,TGCAGTGCCGGGGGGGGCTCCTACGAGCAGTACTTC,CSAGGGSYEQYF
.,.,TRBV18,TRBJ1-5,TGTGCCAGCTCACCGCGGACAGATAGCAATCAGCCCCAGCATTTT,CASSPRTDSNQPQHF
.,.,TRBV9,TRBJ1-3,TGTGCCAGCAGCGCAGGGTTAGTCGGAAACACCATATATTTT,CASSAGLVGNTIYF
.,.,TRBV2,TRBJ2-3,TGTGCCAGCAGTGAGCGGGTTTTAACCACAGATACGCAGTATTTT,CASSERVLTTDTQYF
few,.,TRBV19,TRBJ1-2,TGTGCCATTCTACTCAGGGGTTTGTTGGATGGCTACACCTTC,CAILLRGLLDGYTF